These 30 T cell receptor beta chains were sequenced from one sample in a study of blood T cell repertoires in COVID-19. Only in-frame clones appear in the TCRdb table, and some are missing; sequencing was by immunoSEQ multiplex PCR. This repertoire shows approximately 250,000 clones, over 90% found once; its top ten account for roughly 0.8%. The material sequenced was peripheral blood. Receptors originate from a man younger than 40 with COVID-19, enrolled during active disease.

This clone has a single count. The rearrangement uses TRBV12-5 and TRBJ1-6; 9 nucleotides agree with TRBD1. V dropped 6 bases and J dropped 9; count of bases not matched to a gene: 9. The germline CDR1 and CDR2 sequences are LGHNT and FRNRAP. The CDR3 covers 15 residues. The CDR3 protein is CASGPSGTGSSPLHF. The CDR3 DNA follows: TGTGCTAGTGGACCCTCCGGGACAGGGAGTTCACCCCTCCACTTT. Drawing the rest from reference TRBV12-5 and TRBJ1-6, the complete variable domain is DARVTQTPRHKVTEMGQEVTMRCQPILGHNTVFWYRQTMMQGLELLAYFRNRAPLDDSGMPKDRFSAEMPDATLATLKIQPSEPRDSAVYFCASGPSGTGSSPLHFGNGTRLTVT.

V is TRBV27 and J is TRBJ1-5, with D tentatively TRBD1 (5 bases). Germline lookup yields CDR1 MNHEY and CDR2 SMNVEV (reference sequence). With 5 bases removed from V and 2 bases from J, the gap between germline ends came to 10 bases. This CDR3 region has 14 residues. The CDR3 coding sequence is TGTGCCAGCAGTCAGGGTATGGGCAATCAGCCCCAGCATTTT. Translation gives CASSQGMGNQPQHF.

The rearrangement uses TRBV5-5 and TRBJ1-5, with a tentative D call TRBD1 (5 bases). CDR1 and CDR2 (germline): SGHKS, YYEKEE (reference sequence). Deletions cut 4 bases from V and 3 bases from J, with 11 bases between. The CDR3 is made up of 14 amino acids. CDR3 in DNA: TGTGCCAGCAGCGCTTCAGGGTACAATCAGCCCCAGCATTTT. This sequence encodes CASSASGYNQPQHF.

The J gene is TRBJ2-5, the V gene TRBV6-8, with 10 bases identical to TRBD2. This CDR3 has 16 residues. The germline CDR1 and CDR2 sequences are MNHGY and SAAAGT. The J segment lost 4 bases and the V segment lost 7 bases, leaving 12 bases of the junction unmatched. As DNA, the CDR3 is TGTGCCAGCATCTCGGGGAGCGGGGGGGGCAGAGAGACCCAGTACTTC. The encoded protein is CASISGSGGGRETQYF.

The J gene is TRBJ2-3, the V gene TRBV6-5; D possibly corresponds to TRBD2 (5 bases). The CDR3 covers 15 residues. Trimming left V 0 bases short and J 8 bases short, with 15 bases between. Germline V gene lookup returns CDR1 MNHEY and CDR2 SVGAGI. The CDR3 sequence: CASSYSRRTWGTQYF. Here the CDR3 DNA reads TGTGCCAGCAGTTACTCGAGACGGACTTGGGGTACGCAGTATTTT.

CDR3 amino acids: CASSAPRTGGHEKLFF. The CDR3 region has the DNA TGCGCCAGCAGTGCGCCAAGGACAGGGGGCCATGAAAAACTGTTTTTT. V gene TRBV10-1 combines with J gene TRBJ1-4; 11 bases are shared with TRBD1. In germline, CDR1 is WNHNN, CDR2 SYGVQD (reference sequence). The ends lost 4 bases at V and 6 bases at J; junction bases unmatched: 7. The CDR3 loop spans 16 amino acids.

The rearrangement uses TRBV6-1 and TRBJ2-2; D is undetermined. Trimming took off 3 bases at V and 7 bases at J, with 12 bases between the two ends. The V gene's germline CDR1 is MNHNS and CDR2 SASEGT. The CDR3 length is 14 residues. The DNA of the CDR3 is TGTGCCAGCAGTGAGAGAGAGAATGGCGGGGAGCTGTTTTTT. Protein sequence: CASSERENGGELFF.

Only one count was recorded for this clone. The sample has other DNA sequences that encode this CDR3 too. CDR3 residues: CASSSNSNQPQHF. The CDR3 nucleotides read TGTGCCAGTAGTTCAAATAGCAATCAGCCCCAGCATTTT. V is TRBV19 and J is TRBJ1-5; D ambiguous. The CDR3 consists of 13 residues. The germline V gene encodes CDR1 LNHDA and CDR2 SQIVND (reference sequence). V was pared by 5 bases and J by 0 bases, with 5 bases between.

This chain joins TRBV7-7 and TRBJ2-5; a possible D gene is TRBD2 (6 bases). Deletions cut 4 bases from V and 5 bases from J, with 14 bases between. The CDR3 loop spans 14 amino acids. Germline CDR1 SSHAT, CDR2 FNYEAQ (reference sequence). CDR3 nucleotides: TGTGCCAGCAGCTCTTCTAGCGTGGCGGAGACCCAGTACTTC. This translates into CASSSSSVAETQYF. The whole variable domain, remainder taken from reference TRBV7-7 and TRBJ2-5, is GAGVSQSPRYKVTKRGQDVTLRCDPISSHATLYWYQQALGQGPEFLTYFNYEAQPDKSGLPSDRFSAERPEGSISTLTIQRTEQRDSAMYRCASSSSSVAETQYFGPGTRLLVL.

V gene TRBV5-1 combines with J gene TRBJ2-1; 12 bases are a match to TRBD2. Germline loops: CDR1 SGHRS, CDR2 YFSETQ. CDR3 length equals 15 residues. The V and J ends lost 4 bases and 2 bases, in that order; junction bases with no gene match: 1. The CDR3 loop is CASSPSGGAYNEQFF. The CDR3 nucleotides read TGCGCCAGCAGCCCTAGCGGGGGGGCCTACAATGAGCAGTTCTTC.

The chain links TRBV5-1 to TRBJ2-6; tentatively, D is TRBD1 (6 bases). CDR3 length: 15 amino acids. Germline V gene lookup returns CDR1 SGHRS and CDR2 YFSETQ. The V end lost 3 bases, the J end lost 1 base, and 8 bases lay between the germline ends. This chain's CDR3 is CASSSDRSGANVLTF. The CDR3 DNA reads as TGCGCCAGCAGCTCCGACAGGTCTGGGGCCAACGTCCTGACTTTC.

The chain has TRBV12-3 or TRBV12-4 and TRBJ1-1, with D possibly matching TRBD1 (5 bases). V was pared by 5 bases and J by 7 bases, with 14 bases between. The CDR3 covers 13 residues. The CDR3 DNA reads TGTGCCAGCAGTCCGGACATTCGCGGTGAAGCTTTCTTT. It is translated as CASSPDIRGEAFF.

This rearrangement joins TRBV15 to TRBJ2-1; 7 bases are shared with TRBD1. After removal of 0 bases from V and 2 bases from J, the junction contained 7 bases not matched to a gene. The germline gives CDR1 LNHNV, CDR2 YYDKDF (reference sequence). CDR3 length equals 17 residues. The DNA for the CDR3 is TGTGCCACCAGCAGAGATCCGAGCAGGGGGACCTACAATGAGCAGTTCTTC. Its protein is CATSRDPSRGTYNEQFF.

The chain uses TRBV18 and TRBJ1-5; 11 bases are a match to TRBD1. The CDR3 runs to 17 residues. Trimming removed 4 bases from V and 1 base from J; junction bases left unmatched: 6. Germline V CDR1 and CDR2: KGHSH, LQKENI. This CDR3 is CASSLGQGAGSNQPQHF. In DNA, the CDR3 is TGTGCCAGCTCACTTGGACAGGGGGCAGGCAGCAATCAGCCCCAGCATTTT. Full variable domain (rest looked up from reference TRBV18 and TRBJ1-5): NAGVMQNPRHLVRRRGQEARLRCSPMKGHSHVYWYRQLPEEGLKFMVYLQKENIIDESGMPKERFSAEFPKEGPSILRIQQVVRGDSAAYFCASSLGQGAGSNQPQHFGDGTRLSIL.

This rearrangement joins TRBV11-3 to TRBJ2-7; a weak D match, TRBD1 (6 bases). V was cut by 1 base and J by 5 bases, with 12 bases left in between. The CDR3 is 14 amino acids. Germline CDR1 and CDR2: SGHNT and YENEEA. The DNA for the CDR3 is TGTGCCAGCAGCTTAGGGGGGCAGTCCCACGAGCAGTACTTC. Its protein is CASSLGGQSHEQYF.

V is TRBV2 and J is TRBJ1-5; the D gene is possibly TRBD1 (6 bases). CDR1 and CDR2 from the germline V gene are SNHLY and FYNNEI. The V end lost 2 bases, the J end lost 1 base, and 21 bases lay between the germline ends. The CDR3 totals 19 residues. CDR3 DNA: TGTGCCAGCAGTGAAAGGGCGGGGGGGCGCTTTTCAAGCAATCAGCCCCAGCATTTT. Residues: CASSERAGGRFSSNQPQHF. Using reference TRBV2 and TRBJ1-5 for the parts outside the CDR3, the full variable domain is EPEVTQTPSHQVTQMGQEVILRCVPISNHLYFYWYRQILGQKVEFLVSFYNNEISEKSEIFDDQFSVERPDGSNFTLKIRSTKLEDSAMYFCASSERAGGRFSSNQPQHFGDGTRLSIL.

CDR3 sequence (DNA): TGTGCCAGCAGCGCCGGGACAGGGTGGAACACTGAAGCTTTCTTT. As protein: CASSAGTGWNTEAFF. J is TRBJ1-1 and V is TRBV9, with 9 bases fitting TRBD1. V shed 3 bases, J shed 1 base, and the junction held 4 bases outside the gene matches. The CDR3 consists of 15 residues. Germline assignment: CDR1 SGDLS and CDR2 YYNGEE. The variable domain in full, with the rest retrieved from reference TRBV9 and TRBJ1-1, is DSGVTQTPKHLITATGQRVTLRCSPRSGDLSVYWYQQSLDQGLQFLIQYYNGEERAKGNILERFSAQQFPDLHSELNLSSLELGDSALYFCASSAGTGWNTEAFFGQGTRLTVV.

Concerning this clone: The same CDR3 also results from other DNA sequences found in this sample. The V gene is TRBV12-3 or TRBV12-4, the J gene TRBJ1-2, with 8 nucleotides matching TRBD1. CDR3 length: 12 residues. V shed 3 bases and J 8 bases; nucleotides not matched to a gene: 2. The CDR3 here is CASSLDRDGYTF. CDR3 nucleotides: TGTGCCAGCAGTTTGGACAGGGACGGCTACACCTTC.

V gene TRBV9 combines with J gene TRBJ2-7; D unresolved. The CDR3 is 17 residues long. Per the germline V gene, CDR1 is SGDLS and CDR2 is YYNGEE. V lost 0 bases, J lost 1 base, and 17 bases lay in between. The CDR3 DNA reads as TGTGCCAGCAGCGTAGGGGTTGTTACAGCCAGTTCCTACGAGCAGTACTTC. This translates into CASSVGVVTASSYEQYF.

V is TRBV7-9 and J is TRBJ2-7; 9 bases line up with TRBD1. After removal of 5 bases from V and 6 bases from J, the junction contained 8 bases not matched to a gene. Germline V lookup: CDR1 SEHNR, CDR2 FQNEAQ (reference sequence). This CDR3 is built from 14 residues. The CDR3 here is CASSILQGAPEQYF. CDR3 nucleotides: TGTGCCAGCAGCATCCTACAGGGGGCGCCCGAGCAGTACTTC.

The J gene is TRBJ1-2, the V gene TRBV19; no clear D. The V and J ends lost 7 bases and 1 base respectively, with 16 bases between them. The CDR3 has 15 amino acids. In germline, CDR1 is LNHDA, CDR2 SQIVND (reference sequence). The DNA of the CDR3 is TGTGCCAGTAACGGGAGGGCGCCCTTTAACTATGGCTACACCTTC. It is translated as CASNGRAPFNYGYTF.

The chain carries TRBV25-1 and TRBJ2-3; D is undetermined. Germline CDR1 reads MGHDK; CDR2 reads SYGVNS. The CDR3 consists of 13 residues. The germline V and J ends were trimmed by 0 bases and 6 bases, with 7 bases remaining between them. CDR3 loop: CASSEYLFDTQYF. The CDR3 coding sequence is TGTGCCAGCAGTGAATACCTGTTTGATACGCAGTATTTT. The complete variable domain, with remaining parts taken from reference TRBV25-1 and TRBJ2-3, reads EADIYQTPRYLVIGTGKKITLECSQTMGHDKMYWYQQDPGMELHLIHYSYGVNSTEKGDLSSESTVSRIRTEHFPLTLESARPSHTSQYLCASSEYLFDTQYFGPGTRLTVL.

The chain is built from TRBV19 and TRBJ2-2; TRBD1 aligns across 8 bases. Per germline, CDR1 LNHDA and CDR2 SQIVND (reference sequence). V was pared by 4 bases and J by 6 bases, with 10 bases of the junction left unmatched. This CDR3 region has 16 residues. The CDR3 coding sequence is TGTGCCAGTAGTAGAGGGACAGGTTTCTCGGCCGGGGAGCTGTTTTTT. This encodes CASSRGTGFSAGELFF.

The chain uses TRBV19 and TRBJ2-7, with 8 bases matching TRBD2. With V trimmed by 7 bases and J by 1 base, 3 bases remained unmatched. CDR3 size: 13 residues. Germline assignment: CDR1 LNHDA and CDR2 SQIVND (reference sequence). The CDR3 DNA sequence: TGTGCCAGTAACCGGGGGGGATCCTACGAGCAGTACTTC. Translated, it gives CASNRGGSYEQYF.

The J gene is TRBJ1-6, the V gene TRBV29-1, with D possibly matching TRBD1 (5 bases). CDR3 length: 12 residues. Trimming left V 4 bases short and J 10 bases short, with 11 bases between. In germline, CDR1 is SQVTM, CDR2 ANQGSEA. The CDR3 spells CSVGGGGSPLHF. The CDR3 DNA reads as TGCAGCGTTGGCGGGGGGGGGTCACCCCTCCACTTT.

This clone occurred once. The J gene is TRBJ1-6, the V gene TRBV5-4; tentatively, D is TRBD1 (5 bases). Trimming pared 0 bases from V and 6 bases from J, leaving 7 bases between. Germline V lookup: CDR1 SGHNT, CDR2 YYREEE (reference sequence). The CDR3 length is 14 residues. The chain's CDR3 is CASSLGQGNSPLHF. The CDR3 coding sequence is TGTGCCAGCAGCTTGGGGCAGGGTAATTCACCCCTCCACTTT.

The chain is built from TRBV5-4 and TRBJ1-1; TRBD1 aligns across 7 bases. V gave up 4 bases and J gave up 1 base; unmatched junction bases: 4. CDR3 size: 14 residues. The germline gives CDR1 SGHNT, CDR2 YYREEE (reference sequence). CDR3 nucleotide sequence: TGTGCCAGCAGCGTCCGGGACAGGAACACTGAAGCTTTCTTT. Translated: CASSVRDRNTEAFF.

The V gene is TRBV6-5, the J gene TRBJ1-4; D is unresolved. This CDR3 is built from 15 residues. The germline V gene has CDR1 MNHEY and CDR2 SVGAGI. V shed 2 bases and J shed 7 bases, with 14 bases lying between them. The CDR3 DNA follows: TGTGCCAGCAGTTACGACAATGGGCTAATTGAAAAACTGTTTTTT. This gives the protein CASSYDNGLIEKLFF.

The chain has TRBV9 and TRBJ1-1; D uncertain. V shed 4 bases and J shed 1 base, with 11 bases lying between them. Germline V gives CDR1 SGDLS, CDR2 YYNGEE. CDR3 size: 14 residues. CDR3 loop: CASSNGLRNTEAFF. CDR3 nucleotide sequence: TGTGCCAGCAGCAATGGACTGAGGAACACTGAAGCTTTCTTT.

On this clone: This same CDR3 is encoded by further DNA sequences in the sample. The rearrangement links TRBV19 to TRBJ1-1; TRBD1 might be the D (6 bases). From germline, CDR1 is LNHDA and CDR2 SQIVND (reference sequence). The CDR3 contains 13 residues. Trimming shortened V by 6 bases and J by 0 bases, and 8 bases separated the two germline ends. This chain's CDR3 is CASSTGMNTEAFF. In nucleotides, the CDR3 is TGTGCCAGTAGCACAGGGATGAACACTGAAGCTTTCTTT.